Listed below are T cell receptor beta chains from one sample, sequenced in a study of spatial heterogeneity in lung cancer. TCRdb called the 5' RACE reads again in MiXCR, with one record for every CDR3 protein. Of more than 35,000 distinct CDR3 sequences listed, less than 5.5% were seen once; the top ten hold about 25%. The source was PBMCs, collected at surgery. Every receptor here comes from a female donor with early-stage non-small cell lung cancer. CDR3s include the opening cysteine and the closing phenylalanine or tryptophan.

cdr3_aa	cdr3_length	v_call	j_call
CASRPDRDLPNTEAFF	16	TRBV5-1	TRBJ1-1
CASSQEDGGRYNEQFF	16	TRBV4-2	TRBJ2-1
CASSLGARNQPQHF	14	TRBV27	TRBJ1-5
CASSLTTANTGELFF	15	TRBV7-3	TRBJ2-2
CASSVAGEGYGYTF	14	TRBV9	TRBJ1-2
CASSAPGQLNTEAFF	15	TRBV12-3/TRBV12-4	TRBJ1-1
CASSLQEVPPYTF	13	TRBV7-9	TRBJ1-2
CASSFPGVATQFF	13	TRBV7-2	TRBJ2-1
CAIRRTGGRRTGELFF	16	TRBV10-3	TRBJ2-2
CASSLGDSSSYEQYF	15	TRBV7-8	TRBJ2-7
CASSRDYTDTQYF	13	TRBV7-2	TRBJ2-3
CASSPTRDMSSYEQYF	16	TRBV12-3/TRBV12-4	TRBJ2-7
CAISESGLASPTDTQYF	17	TRBV10-3	TRBJ2-3
CAGGSTGPGANVLTF	15	TRBV19	TRBJ2-6
CASSLRGNYGYTF	13	TRBV5-1	TRBJ1-2
CASSQDRLAGGPWNEQFF	18	TRBV3-1	TRBJ2-1
CAWSLGLAGGTDTQYF	16	TRBV30	TRBJ2-3
CSVTTTFEGEKLFF	14	TRBV29-1	TRBJ1-4
CASHPRAAKETQYF	14	TRBV2	TRBJ2-5
CASSFGRRGANVLTF	15	TRBV28	TRBJ2-6
CASSLRSIDGYTF	13	TRBV12-3/TRBV12-4	TRBJ1-2
CASSLAQGLGTEAFF	15	TRBV5-1	TRBJ1-1
CASSPVGKAADTQYF	15	TRBV28	TRBJ2-3
CASSLLSGYEQYF	13	TRBV5-6	TRBJ2-7
CASSRGGHPGELFF	14	TRBV9	TRBJ2-2
CATSPSVGTDTQYF	14	TRBV15	TRBJ2-3
CASSVTGQATNEKLFF	16	TRBV9	TRBJ1-4
CASSQSGAANTEAFF	15	TRBV16	TRBJ1-1
CASSFGQGQETQYF	14	TRBV5-6	TRBJ2-5
CASSSRGTNTGELFF	15	TRBV5-5	TRBJ2-2
CASSQVVQGHYTF	13	TRBV3-1	TRBJ1-2
CASSLSGQGVNEAFF	15	TRBV5-4	TRBJ1-1
CSVVGTGGRTDTQYF	15	TRBV29-1	TRBJ2-3
CASSPRTSTDTQYF	14	TRBV14	TRBJ2-3
CASSFGVRNTGELFF	15	TRBV5-4	TRBJ2-2
CASSLTSGQETQYF	14	TRBV5-1	TRBJ2-5
CASTPGGTENYGYTF	15	TRBV5-4	TRBJ1-2
CASSLGPRAGGPLDTQYF	18	TRBV7-8	TRBJ2-3
CASSSGITVSYEQYF	15	TRBV28	TRBJ2-7